Below are 18 T cell receptor beta chains sequenced from a single sample in a study of blood T cells in healthy people across ages (dated by TCRdb to the mid-2010s). Library preparation employed 5' RACE. Sequencer: Illumina HiSeq 2500. A second roughly 6 to 12 cycle PCR used a sample-barcoded 5' primer and a J-beta primer mix. In TCRdb, the public reads were trimmed at Q25 with fastp and aligned with MiXCR, with productive beta chains retained. One record per CDR3 amino acid sequence lists the most common genes and DNA. A total of more than 1,400,000 distinct CDR3 sequences appear in this sample, 35% to 45% of them only once. The biggest ten clones account for 7% to 9% of the sample. The source material was blood. These receptor sequences come from a woman in her late teens or twenties in good health.

This clonotype was recorded a few times. V gene TRBV6-1 combines with J gene TRBJ1-2; D not certain. Trimming took 0 bases from V and 6 from J, leaving 14 bases between them. Per germline, CDR1 MNHNS and CDR2 SASEGT. The CDR3 is 15 amino acids. CDR3 amino acids: CASSEAGRSVDGYTF. The CDR3 coding sequence is TGTGCCAGCAGTGAAGCGGGAAGGTCGGTGGATGGCTACACCTTC.

The sample holds many counts of this clonotype. This rearrangement joins TRBV20-1 to TRBJ2-6; D gene ambiguous. CDR1 is DFQATT, CDR2 SNEGSKA, per germline (reference sequence). There are 13 residues in the CDR3. Trimming removed 5 bases from V and 4 bases from J, with 9 bases in between. The CDR3 here is CSAGPLGANVLTF. The CDR3 nucleotides read TGCAGTGCTGGTCCGCTCGGGGCCAACGTCCTGACTTTC.

This chain uses TRBV5-1 with TRBJ1-2; 7 bases map to TRBD1. The length of the CDR3 is 16 residues. Losses at the gene ends were 3 bases for V and 6 bases for J; bases not matched to a gene: 14. Germline assignment: CDR1 SGHRS and CDR2 YFSETQ. CDR3 DNA sequence: TGCGCCAGCAGCTGGGTTCTAGGGGGCACCCTAGATGGCTACACCTTC. Translating it yields CASSWVLGGTLDGYTF. The full variable domain, with the rest looked up from reference TRBV5-1 and TRBJ1-2, is KAGVTQTPRYLIKTRGQQVTLSCSPISGHRSVSWYQQTPGQGLQFLFEYFSETQRNKGNFPGRFSGRQFSNSRSEMNVSTLELGDSALYLCASSWVLGGTLDGYTFGSGTRLTVV.

The gene calls are TRBV27 and TRBJ1-1; the match to TRBD1 covers 8 bases. The CDR3 spans 14 residues. Germline CDR1 and CDR2: MNHEY and SMNVEV (reference sequence). The V and J ends lost 5 bases and 6 bases, in that order; junction bases with no gene match: 8. The CDR3 DNA reads TGTGCCAGCAGTGGGGGGACAGGCCGGGCTGAAGCTTTCTTT. Translating gives CASSGGTGRAEAFF.

J is TRBJ2-2 and V is TRBV23-1; tentatively, D is TRBD1 (6 bases). TRBV23-1 is an ORF for which the function is uncertain. There are 15 residues in the CDR3. The V gene lost 10 bases and the J gene lost 4 bases, with 19 bases spanning the gap. The CDR3 sequence is CAIATQGPTTGELFF. The CDR3 nucleotides read TGCGCCATCGCGACGCAGGGGCCGACCACCGGGGAGCTGTTTTTT.

The chain links TRBV12-3 or TRBV12-4 to TRBJ1-1; perhaps TRBD1 as D (5 bases). Trimming removed 4 bases at V and 10 bases at J, with 13 bases between. The CDR3 runs 12 residues. CDR3 in amino acids: CASSWGGGGAFF. CDR3 nucleotide sequence: TGTGCCAGCAGTTGGGGGGGAGGTGGAGCTTTCTTT.

The V and J genes are TRBV10-3 and TRBJ2-1; a possible D gene is TRBD2 (6 bases). The CDR3 is made up of 14 amino acids. The ends were cut back, 6 bases at V and 7 bases at J, with 16 bases in the middle. CDR1 and CDR2 from the germline V gene are ENHRY and SYGVKD. CDR3 loop: CAIRVGSGGNEQFF. CDR3 nucleotides: TGTGCCATCAGGGTGGGTAGCGGAGGGAATGAGCAGTTCTTC.

This chain connects TRBV20-1 to TRBJ2-1; D possibly matches TRBD1 or TRBD2 (6 bases each). The CDR3 spans 16 residues. The V gene's germline CDR1 is DFQATT and CDR2 SNEGSKA (reference sequence). Trimming took 0 bases from V and 3 from J, leaving 15 bases between them. In DNA form, the CDR3 reads TGCAGTGCTAGAGATCTGAGGGGGGCCTACTACAATGAGCAGTTCTTC. Its protein is CSARDLRGAYYNEQFF.

V is TRBV7-9 and J is TRBJ2-3; no definite D call. Between the trimmed V and J ends, which lost 4 bases and 7 bases, there was a span of 21 bases. This CDR3 has 16 amino acids. Germline V lookup: CDR1 SEHNR, CDR2 FQNEAQ (reference sequence). For the CDR3, the DNA is TGTGCCAGCAGCTCGGATAAAGGACGGCTCACGAATACGCAGTATTTT. It yields the protein CASSSDKGRLTNTQYF.

The chain is built from TRBV7-2 and TRBJ2-1; D unresolved. The germline CDR1 and CDR2 sequences are SGHTA and FQGNSA. V lost 2 bases to trimming and J lost 2 bases, with 10 bases between them. CDR3 length: 15 residues. The CDR3 here is CASSLKETPYNEQFF. The CDR3 DNA is TGTGCCAGCAGCTTAAAAGAAACCCCCTACAATGAGCAGTTCTTC.

The chain has TRBV20-1 and TRBJ2-3, with TRBD2 matching 7 bases. With V trimmed by 2 bases and J by 4 bases, 9 bases remained unmatched. The CDR3 runs to 15 residues. The germline V gene has CDR1 DFQATT and CDR2 SNEGSKA (reference sequence). CDR3 DNA: TGCAGTGCTAGATTGGGGCGGGAGTCCGCAGATACGCAGTATTTT. Translation gives CSARLGRESADTQYF.

To note about this clonotype: One junction end disagrees with the germline gene, perhaps due to a read error. The rearrangement links TRBV25-1 to TRBJ1-1, with D possibly TRBD1 on 6 matching bases. Germline assignment: CDR1 MGHDK and CDR2 SYGVNS. The CDR3 length is 14 residues. Here the CDR3 reads CTSTRTGSRTEAFF. The CDR3 nucleotides read TGTACCAGCACCAGAACAGGGAGTAGGACTGAAGCTTTCTTT.

This clonotype was seen more than once but under ten times. The rearrangement uses TRBV5-1 and TRBJ2-3; 12 bases fit TRBD1. Germline loops: CDR1 SGHRS, CDR2 YFSETQ. The CDR3 consists of 17 residues. V lost 4 bases and J lost 4; bases outside the gene matches: 10. The CDR3 region is CASSEGTGGALADTQYF. The CDR3 coding sequence is TGCGCCAGCAGCGAAGGGACAGGGGGCGCTTTGGCAGATACGCAGTATTTT.

The CDR3 coding sequence is TGTGCCAGCAGATCGACAGGCTGGGGCTACACCTTC. Its protein is CASRSTGWGYTF. The chain links TRBV12-3 or TRBV12-4 to TRBJ1-2; D may be TRBD1 (6 bases). This CDR3 is 12 amino acids long. With 6 bases removed from V and 8 bases from J, the gap between germline ends came to 13 bases.

In this sample, this clonotype turned up a few times. The chain recombines TRBV20-1 with TRBJ2-7, with TRBD2 matching over 10 bases. V lost 0 bases and J lost 5; bases outside the gene matches: 7. This CDR3 region has 15 residues. Germline CDR1 and CDR2: DFQATT and SNEGSKA (reference sequence). This CDR3 is CSARDPLAGVHEQYF. DNA for the CDR3: TGCAGTGCTAGAGATCCCCTAGCGGGAGTCCACGAGCAGTACTTC.

This clonotype was seen only a few times. The genes are TRBV10-3 and TRBJ2-3, with 13 positions matching TRBD2. Germline CDR1 and CDR2: ENHRY and SYGVKD. The CDR3 extends over 19 amino acids. J lost 4 bases, V lost 8 bases, and 18 bases had no gene match. CDR3 sequence: CAIGAELAGGPEGADTQYF. The CDR3 DNA reads TGTGCCATCGGAGCGGAACTAGCGGGAGGGCCGGAGGGGGCAGATACGCAGTATTTT.

There are a few counts of this clonotype. The rearrangement links TRBV6-1 to TRBJ1-2; weak D call: TRBD1 (5 bases). This CDR3 is 14 amino acids long. Trimming stripped 8 bases from V and 9 bases from J, with 22 bases between. CDR1 and CDR2 (germline): MNHNS, SASEGT. The DNA for the CDR3 is TGTGCCAGCGTCATAGGGACGAGCGACGGGCGCTACACCTTC. Its translation: CASVIGTSDGRYTF.

This clonotype was observed a few times. The chain joins TRBV12-3 or TRBV12-4 to TRBJ2-3; no clear D. V dropped 6 bases and J dropped 4 bases, with 11 bases sitting between them. The CDR3 is 13 amino acids. CDR3 sequence: CASSLLWADTQYF. The CDR3 DNA is TGTGCCAGCAGCCTCCTCTGGGCAGATACGCAGTATTTT.